Shown below are 18 T cell receptor beta chains from a single sample sequenced in a study of spatial heterogeneity in lung cancer. MiXCR was run by TCRdb on the 5' RACE reads, yielding one entry per CDR3 protein. The sample has several thousand distinct CDR3 sequences; about 24% are singletons. Time point described: sample taken at primary tumor resection. No cells were sorted before sequencing. The whole RNA sequenced was extracted from tumor, nontumor lung or frozen PBMC. The sample in question was PBMCs, obtained at surgery. The origin of the receptors is a male donor with early-stage non-small cell lung cancer.

The CDR3 sequence is CATSTETNPGTQYF. DNA of the CDR3: TGTGCCACCAGTACCGAGACCAACCCCGGAACCCAGTACTTC. This rearrangement joins TRBV24-1 to TRBJ2-5; D gene ambiguous. Germline assignment: CDR1 KGHDR and CDR2 SFDVKD. V lost 6 bases and J 8 bases, leaving 18 bases between the germline ends. This CDR3 has 14 amino acids.

The genes are TRBV9 and TRBJ2-3, with 11 bases lining up with TRBD2. The CDR3 has 16 residues. V was pared by 4 bases and J by 0 bases, with 4 bases of the junction left unmatched. Germline V CDR1 and CDR2: SGDLS, YYNGEE. The chain's CDR3 is CASSSRLAGSTDTQYF. The CDR3, as DNA: TGTGCCAGCAGCTCTAGACTAGCGGGGAGCACAGATACGCAGTATTTT.

In its sample, this clonotype was seen once. V is TRBV11-2 and J is TRBJ2-1, with 8 bases identical to TRBD2. This CDR3 has 15 residues. V lost 4 bases and J lost 7; bases outside the gene matches: 9. The germline V gene has CDR1 SGHAT and CDR2 FQNNGV. CDR3 loop: CASSSSRGLENEQFF. The CDR3 nucleotides read TGTGCCAGCAGCTCCTCTCGGGGACTAGAAAATGAGCAGTTCTTC. Full variable domain (outside the CDR3, taken from reference TRBV11-2 and TRBJ2-1): EAGVAQSPRYKIIEKRQSVAFWCNPISGHATLYWYQQILGQGPKLLIQFQNNGVVDDSQLPKDRFSAERLKGVDSTLKIQPAKLEDSAVYLCASSSSRGLENEQFFGPGTRLTVL.

This sequence joins TRBV7-2 and TRBJ2-3; TRBD2 agrees at 9 bases. The CDR3 has 14 amino acids. Germline trimming cut 1 base from V and 4 bases from J; bases unmatched to any gene: 0. Per the germline V gene, CDR1 is SGHTA and CDR2 is FQGNSA. CDR3 sequence: CASSLGTSADTQYF. The CDR3 coding sequence is TGTGCCAGCAGCTTAGGGACTAGCGCAGATACGCAGTATTTT.

Relative to its sample, this clonotype is medium-sized. V and J are TRBV21-1 and TRBJ2-7; the table's D gene call, TRBD2, was not cross checked with the DNA. TRBV21-1 is given as a pseudogene. The CDR3 is made up of 21 amino acids. The CDR3 reads CASSKLQVCMGLAGASYEQYF. The CDR3 nucleotides are TGTGCCAGCAGCAAACTCCAAGTATGTATGGGACTAGCGGGAGCCTCCTACGAGCAGTACTTC.

This clonotype is labeled medium-sized (0.01 to 0.1%). The gene calls are TRBV5-1 and TRBJ2-5; 8 bases fit TRBD1. V gave up 4 bases and J gave up 5 bases; unmatched junction bases: 4. The CDR3 totals 13 residues. Per germline, CDR1 SGHRS and CDR2 YFSETQ. In DNA form, the CDR3 reads TGCGCCAGCAGCGTCACAGGGGGGGAGACCCAGTACTTC. Its protein product is CASSVTGGETQYF.

The genes are TRBV2 and TRBJ1-6; 7 bases map to TRBD1. Germline CDR1 reads SNHLY; CDR2 reads FYNNEI. Trimming cost V 7 bases and J 6 bases; bases outside gene matches: 6. This CDR3 comprises 14 residues. This CDR3 reads CASIRGTANSPLHF. The CDR3 nucleotides are TGTGCCAGCATTCGGGGGACAGCTAATTCACCCCTCCACTTT.

In its sample, this clonotype is large. The CDR3 nucleotides are TGTGCCAGCAGTTTAAAGGGCCTGAACACTGAAGCTTTCTTT. Translation gives CASSLKGLNTEAFF. The chain has TRBV27 and TRBJ1-1, with D uncertain. CDR1 MNHEY and CDR2 SMNVEV come from the germline V gene (reference sequence). V was shortened by 2 bases and J by 0 bases, with 7 bases between the two germline ends. CDR3 length: 14 residues.

Judged by abundance, this clonotype is medium-sized. The chain couples TRBV29-1 to TRBJ2-2, with D hard to call. V lost 7 bases and J 3 bases, leaving 18 bases between the germline ends. CDR1 and CDR2 (germline): SQVTM, ANQGSEA. The CDR3 runs to 15 residues. The CDR3 DNA sequence: TGCAGCGCCCGGACCCCGGGCGCAGACACCGGGGAGCTGTTTTTT. Protein: CSARTPGADTGELFF.

Note on this clonotype: At one of its ends the junction is not consistent with the germline gene, which may arise from a read error. The chain carries TRBV20-1 and TRBJ2-1, with TRBD2 matching 14 bases. CDR1 is DFQATT, CDR2 SNEGSKA, per germline (reference sequence). This CDR3 has 15 amino acids. CDR3 DNA: TGTAGTGCAACCTCCGGGACTAGCGGGAGATATGAGCAGTTCTTC. This translates into CSATSGTSGRYEQFF.

By share, this clonotype ranks as medium-sized (0.01 to 0.1%). The chain links TRBV24-1 to TRBJ2-1, with 11 nucleotides matching TRBD2. Germline V CDR1 and CDR2: KGHDR, SFDVKD. V lost 8 bases to trimming and J lost 7 bases; unmatched junction nucleotides: 9. This CDR3 has 15 amino acids. For the CDR3, the DNA is TGTGCCACCACCTCTACTAGCGGGAGCGAGAATGAGCAGTTCTTC. Translation gives CATTSTSGSENEQFF.

By proportion, this clonotype is medium-sized. CDR3 nucleotides: TGTGCCAGCAGTCGAGCGTTGTCTCTCCGGGAGACCCAGTACTTC. It encodes CASSRALSLRETQYF. The gene calls are TRBV6-2 or TRBV6-3 and TRBJ2-5; D ambiguous. Trimming left V 5 bases short and J 5 bases short, with 18 bases between. Germline V gene data show CDR1 as MNHEY and CDR2 as SVGEGT. This CDR3 region has 15 residues.

This clonotype is labeled as medium-sized. The CDR3 reads CASSLGLAGVADTQYF. In DNA form, the CDR3 reads TGTGCCAGCAGCTTGGGACTAGCGGGAGTGGCAGATACGCAGTATTTT. The chain combines TRBV5-6 with TRBJ2-3; 12 bases match TRBD2. The CDR3 is 16 amino acids. Germline loops: CDR1 SGHDT, CDR2 YYEEEE. Germline trimming cut 0 bases from V and 4 bases from J; bases unmatched to any gene: 3.

The chain carries TRBV5-1 and TRBJ2-3; D is uncertain. With 1 base removed from V and 3 bases from J, the gap between germline ends came to 0 bases. CDR3 size: 11 residues. CDR1 and CDR2 from the germline V gene are SGHRS and YFSETQ. The CDR3 nucleotides read TGCGCCAGCAGCTTGACAGATACGCAGTATTTT. Amino acids: CASSLTDTQYF.

This clonotype is termed medium-sized (0.01 to 0.1%). The chain uses TRBV6-1 and TRBJ1-1; D is uncertain. Per germline, CDR1 MNHNS and CDR2 SASEGT. V lost 4 bases and J lost 4, with 10 bases in between. The CDR3 is made up of 13 amino acids. Here the CDR3 reads CASSVSFGTEAFF. CDR3 DNA: TGTGCCAGCAGTGTTTCATTTGGCACTGAAGCTTTCTTT.

This clonotype appeared a few times. The chain carries TRBV11-2 and TRBJ2-1, with a tentative D call TRBD1 (6 bases). Germline assignment: CDR1 SGHAT and CDR2 FQNNGV. V gave up 5 bases and J gave up 0 bases, with 11 bases separating them. This CDR3 has 15 residues. This CDR3 reads CASSGQLSSYNEQFF. The DNA of the CDR3 is TGTGCCAGCAGCGGACAGCTCAGCTCCTACAATGAGCAGTTCTTC.

By sample fraction, this clonotype is medium-sized. The chain recombines TRBV24-1 with TRBJ2-2; 13 nucleotides align to TRBD2. V lost 3 bases, J lost 4 bases, and 16 bases stayed unmatched. Germline CDR1 reads KGHDR; CDR2 reads SFDVKD. CDR3 length equals 21 residues. The CDR3 DNA reads TGTGCCACCAGTGATCCGAGTGTCGGACTAGCGGGAGCGGACCCCACCGGGGAGCTGTTTTTT. Protein product: CATSDPSVGLAGADPTGELFF.

By sample share, this clonotype is medium-sized. The rearrangement joins TRBV10-3 to TRBJ2-1; 10 bases are shared with TRBD2. CDR1 ENHRY and CDR2 SYGVKD come from the germline V gene. V trimming: 2 bases; J trimming: 8 bases; junction bases outside the gene matches: 6. The CDR3 is 15 amino acids. The DNA for the CDR3 is TGTGCCATCAGTGAGGGAATAGCGGGAGGAGATGAGCAGTTCTTC. Amino acid sequence: CAISEGIAGGDEQFF.